This TCR beta chain emerged from a study of blood T cells in healthy people across ages. Ranging in age from roughly 6 to 95, the donors were healthy Caucasian individuals from Russia. Study-level points and caveats: Unknown donor CMV status possibly confounded expanded clonotype changes.

Primers used in a second PCR of about 7 to 11 cycles were a sample-barcoded 5' primer and a J-beta primer mix. TCRdb reprocessed the 5' RACE reads with MiXCR, giving one entry per CDR3 protein. The sample includes 900,000 to 950,000 distinct CDR3 sequences, 25% to 30% seen only once; the top ten take 10%. The V segment lost 6 bases and the J segment 5 bases; nucleotides outside the gene matches: 9. CDR1 is MNHEY, CDR2 SVGEGT, per germline. This CDR3 has 14 residues. This clonotype was recorded at least ten times. Its antigen is currently unknown. This same sample was also part of a study on T cells of mothers and their children. That report adds: The study recruited a few healthy Caucasian mothers and their six children as donors. Related and unrelated pairs show similar thymic shaping of TCR recombination output.

This TCR was sampled from a woman between 35 and 50 years old in good health. What was sequenced was blood. This sequence joins TRBV6-2 or TRBV6-3 and TRBJ2-5; 7 nucleotides line up with TRBD1. The CDR3 protein is CASSSRTGEETQYF. The CDR3 nucleotides read TGTGCCAGCAGCTCTCGGACAGGCGAGGAGACCCAGTACTTC.